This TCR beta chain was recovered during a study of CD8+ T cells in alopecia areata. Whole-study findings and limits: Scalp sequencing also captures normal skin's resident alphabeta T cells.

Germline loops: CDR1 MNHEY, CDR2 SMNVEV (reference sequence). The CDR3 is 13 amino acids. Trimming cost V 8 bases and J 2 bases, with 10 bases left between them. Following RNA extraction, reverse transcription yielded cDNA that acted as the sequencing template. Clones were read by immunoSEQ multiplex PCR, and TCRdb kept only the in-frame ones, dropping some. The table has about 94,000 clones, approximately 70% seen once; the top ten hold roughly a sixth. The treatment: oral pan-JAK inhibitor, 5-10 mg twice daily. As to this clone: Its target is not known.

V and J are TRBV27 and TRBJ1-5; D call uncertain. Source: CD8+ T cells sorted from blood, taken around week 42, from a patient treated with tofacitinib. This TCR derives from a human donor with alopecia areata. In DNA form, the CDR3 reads TGTGCCAGCGTCAAGGGAGGCAATCAGCCCCAGCATTTT. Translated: CASVKGGNQPQHF.